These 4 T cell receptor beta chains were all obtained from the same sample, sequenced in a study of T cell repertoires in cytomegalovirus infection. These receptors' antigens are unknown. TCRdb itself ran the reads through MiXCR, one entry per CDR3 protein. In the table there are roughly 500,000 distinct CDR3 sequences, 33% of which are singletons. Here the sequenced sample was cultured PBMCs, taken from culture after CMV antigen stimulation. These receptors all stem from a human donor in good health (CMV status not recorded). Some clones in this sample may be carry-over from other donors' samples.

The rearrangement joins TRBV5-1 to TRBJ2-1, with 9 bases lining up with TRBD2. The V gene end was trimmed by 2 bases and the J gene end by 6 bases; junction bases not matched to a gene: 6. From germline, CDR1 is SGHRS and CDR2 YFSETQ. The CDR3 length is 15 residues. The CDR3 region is CASSFALAGTNEQFF. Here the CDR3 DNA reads TGCGCCAGCAGCTTCGCTCTAGCGGGGACCAATGAGCAGTTCTTC. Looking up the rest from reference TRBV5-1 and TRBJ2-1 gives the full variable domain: KAGVTQTPRYLIKTRGQQVTLSCSPISGHRSVSWYQQTPGQGLQFLFEYFSETQRNKGNFPGRFSGRQFSNSRSEMNVSTLELGDSALYLCASSFALAGTNEQFFGPGTRLTVL.

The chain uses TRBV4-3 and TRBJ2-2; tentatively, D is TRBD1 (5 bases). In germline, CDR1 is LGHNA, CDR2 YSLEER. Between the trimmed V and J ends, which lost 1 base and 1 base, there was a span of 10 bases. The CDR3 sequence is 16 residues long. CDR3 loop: CASSQAGWGNTGELFF. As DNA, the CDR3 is TGCGCCAGCAGCCAAGCAGGGTGGGGGAACACCGGGGAGCTGTTTTTT.

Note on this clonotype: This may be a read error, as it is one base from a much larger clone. The CDR3 nucleotides are TGTGCCAGCAGCCCCGACAGGGGGCCTAGTGAGCAGTTCTTC. It encodes CASSPDRGPSEQFF. V gene TRBV7-2 combines with J gene TRBJ2-1; TRBD1 aligns across 10 bases. Looked up from germline, CDR1 is SGHTA and CDR2 is FQGNSA. This CDR3 comprises 14 residues. J lost 9 bases, V lost 5 bases, and 7 bases had no gene match.

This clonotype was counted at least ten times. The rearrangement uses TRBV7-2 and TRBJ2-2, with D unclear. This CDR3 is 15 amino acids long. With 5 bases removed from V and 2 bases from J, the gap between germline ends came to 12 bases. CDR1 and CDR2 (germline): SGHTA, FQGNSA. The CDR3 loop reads CASSPRTRNTGELFF. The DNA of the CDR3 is TGTGCCAGCAGCCCCCGGACGCGTAACACCGGGGAGCTGTTTTTT.